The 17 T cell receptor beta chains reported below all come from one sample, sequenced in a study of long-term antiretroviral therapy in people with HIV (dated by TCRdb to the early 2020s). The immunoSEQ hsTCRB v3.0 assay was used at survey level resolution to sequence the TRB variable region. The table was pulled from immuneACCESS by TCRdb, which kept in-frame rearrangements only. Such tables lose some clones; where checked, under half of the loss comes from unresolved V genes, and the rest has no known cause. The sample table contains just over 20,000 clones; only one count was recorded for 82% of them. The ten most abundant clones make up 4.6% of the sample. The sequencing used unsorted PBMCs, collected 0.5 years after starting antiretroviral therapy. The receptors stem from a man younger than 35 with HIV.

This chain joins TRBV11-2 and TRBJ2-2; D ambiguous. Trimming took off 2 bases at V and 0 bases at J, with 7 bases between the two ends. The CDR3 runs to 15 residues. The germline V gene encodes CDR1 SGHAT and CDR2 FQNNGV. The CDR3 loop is CASSLRQANTGELFF. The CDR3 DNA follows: TGTGCCAGCAGCTTAAGGCAGGCGAACACCGGGGAGCTGTTTTTT.

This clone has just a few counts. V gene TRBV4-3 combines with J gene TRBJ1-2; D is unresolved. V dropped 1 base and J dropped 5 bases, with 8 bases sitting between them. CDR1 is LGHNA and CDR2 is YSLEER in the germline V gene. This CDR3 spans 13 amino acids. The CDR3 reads CASSQVDGYGYTF. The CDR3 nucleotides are TGCGCCAGCAGCCAAGTAGACGGGTATGGCTACACCTTC.

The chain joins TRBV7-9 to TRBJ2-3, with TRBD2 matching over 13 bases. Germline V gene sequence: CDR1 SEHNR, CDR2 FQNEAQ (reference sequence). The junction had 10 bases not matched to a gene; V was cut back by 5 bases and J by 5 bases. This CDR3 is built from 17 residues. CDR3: CASSLSTSGGAGDTQYF. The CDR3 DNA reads TGTGCCAGCAGCCTAAGTACTAGCGGGGGGGCTGGAGATACGCAGTATTTT.

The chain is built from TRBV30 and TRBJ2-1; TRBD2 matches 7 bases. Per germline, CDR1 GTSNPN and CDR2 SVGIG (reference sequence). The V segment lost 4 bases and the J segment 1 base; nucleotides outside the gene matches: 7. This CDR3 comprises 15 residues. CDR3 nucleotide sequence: TGTGCCTGGAAGGTTAGCGGGCGGTCCTACAATGAGCAGTTCTTC. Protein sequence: CAWKVSGRSYNEQFF.

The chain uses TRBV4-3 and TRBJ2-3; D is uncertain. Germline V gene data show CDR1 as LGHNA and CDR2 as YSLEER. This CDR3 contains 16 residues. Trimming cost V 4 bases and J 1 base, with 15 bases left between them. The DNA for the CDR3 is TGCGCCAGCAGCCCCGACGGAAAGGGCGGCACAGATACGCAGTATTTT. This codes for CASSPDGKGGTDTQYF.

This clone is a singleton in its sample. CDR3 amino acids: CASSINPGNTEAFF. DNA of the CDR3: TGTGCCAGTAGTATAAACCCCGGGAACACTGAAGCTTTCTTT. The chain couples TRBV19 to TRBJ1-1; D ambiguous. V gave up 2 bases and J gave up 1 base, with 8 bases separating them. This CDR3 is 14 amino acids long. CDR1 and CDR2 from the germline V gene are LNHDA and SQIVND (reference sequence).

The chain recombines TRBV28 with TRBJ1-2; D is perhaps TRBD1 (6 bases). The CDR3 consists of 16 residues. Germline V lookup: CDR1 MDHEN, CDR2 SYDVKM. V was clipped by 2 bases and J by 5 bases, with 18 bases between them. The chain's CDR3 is CASSLVSDGTLYGYTF. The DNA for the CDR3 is TGTGCCAGCAGTTTAGTTAGCGACGGGACATTGTATGGCTACACCTTC.

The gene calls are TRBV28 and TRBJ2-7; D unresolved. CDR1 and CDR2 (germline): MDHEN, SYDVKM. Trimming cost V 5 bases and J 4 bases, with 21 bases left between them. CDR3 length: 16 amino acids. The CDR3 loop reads CASSLLTASVVYEQYF. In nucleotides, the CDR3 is TGTGCCAGCAGTCTCCTCACAGCCAGTGTGGTGTACGAGCAGTACTTC.

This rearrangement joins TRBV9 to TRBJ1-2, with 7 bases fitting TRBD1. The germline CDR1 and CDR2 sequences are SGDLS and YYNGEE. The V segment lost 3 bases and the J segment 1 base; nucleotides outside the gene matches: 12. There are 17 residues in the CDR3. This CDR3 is CASSAARTGDNNYGYTF. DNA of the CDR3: TGTGCCAGCAGCGCTGCCCGAACAGGGGACAATAACTATGGCTACACCTTC.

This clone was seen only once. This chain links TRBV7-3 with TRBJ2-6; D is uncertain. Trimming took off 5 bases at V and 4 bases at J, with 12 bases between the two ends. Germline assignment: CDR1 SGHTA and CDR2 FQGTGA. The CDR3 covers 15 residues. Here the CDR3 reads CASSLLVSGANVLTF. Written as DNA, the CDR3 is TGTGCCAGCAGCCTGCTAGTATCGGGGGCCAACGTCCTGACTTTC. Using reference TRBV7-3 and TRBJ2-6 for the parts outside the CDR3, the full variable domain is GAGVSQTPSNKVTEKGKYVELRCDPISGHTALYWYRQSLGQGPEFLIYFQGTGAADDSGLPNDRFFAVRPEGSVSTLKIQRTERGDSAVYLCASSLLVSGANVLTFGAGSRLTVL.

The CDR3 sequence: CASSFAQGETQYF. The CDR3 nucleotides read TGTGCCAGCAGCTTTGCCCAGGGAGAGACCCAGTACTTC. The chain recombines TRBV7-7 with TRBJ2-5; maybe TRBD1 (5 bases). Between the trimmed V and J ends, which lost 3 bases and 4 bases, there was a span of 9 bases. The CDR3 is made up of 13 amino acids. Germline CDR1 SSHAT, CDR2 FNYEAQ (reference sequence).

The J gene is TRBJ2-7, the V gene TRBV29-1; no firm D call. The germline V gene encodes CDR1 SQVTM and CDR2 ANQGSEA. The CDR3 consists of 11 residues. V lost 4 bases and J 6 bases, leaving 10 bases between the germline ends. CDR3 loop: CSVVALGEQYF. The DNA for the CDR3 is TGCAGCGTTGTTGCCCTGGGCGAGCAGTACTTC.

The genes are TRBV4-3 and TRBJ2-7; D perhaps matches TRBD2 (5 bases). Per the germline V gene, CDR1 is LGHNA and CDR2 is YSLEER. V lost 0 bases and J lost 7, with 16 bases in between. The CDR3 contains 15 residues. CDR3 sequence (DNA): TGCGCCAGCAGCCAAGACTTTACTAGTCTGGAGGAGCAGTACTTC. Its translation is CASSQDFTSLEEQYF.

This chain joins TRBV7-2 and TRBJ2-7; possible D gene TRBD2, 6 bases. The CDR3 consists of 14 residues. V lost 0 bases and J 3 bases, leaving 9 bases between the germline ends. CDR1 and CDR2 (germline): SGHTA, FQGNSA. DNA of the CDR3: TGTGCCAGCAGCTTAGCGGAGGGCCGCTACGAGCAGTACTTC. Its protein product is CASSLAEGRYEQYF.

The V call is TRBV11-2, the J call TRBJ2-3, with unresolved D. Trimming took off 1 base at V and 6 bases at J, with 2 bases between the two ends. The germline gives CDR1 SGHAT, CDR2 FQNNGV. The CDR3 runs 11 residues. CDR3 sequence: CASSLADTQYF. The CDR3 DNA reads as TGTGCCAGCAGCTTAGCCGATACGCAGTATTTT.

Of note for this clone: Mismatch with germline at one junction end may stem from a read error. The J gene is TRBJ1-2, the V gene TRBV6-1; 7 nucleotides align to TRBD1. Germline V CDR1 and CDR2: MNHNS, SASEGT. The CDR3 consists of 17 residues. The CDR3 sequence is CAISESPFDRAKHGYTF. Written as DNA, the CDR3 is TGTGCCATCAGTGAGTCCCCTTTCGACAGGGCAAAGCATGGCTACACCTTC.

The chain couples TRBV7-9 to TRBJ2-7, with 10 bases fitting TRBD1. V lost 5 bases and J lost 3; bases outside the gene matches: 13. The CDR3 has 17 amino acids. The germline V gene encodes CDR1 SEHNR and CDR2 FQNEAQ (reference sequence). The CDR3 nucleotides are TGTGCCAGCAGCCTAGGGACAGGGGTTCAAGTCGGCTACGAGCAGTACTTC. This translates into CASSLGTGVQVGYEQYF. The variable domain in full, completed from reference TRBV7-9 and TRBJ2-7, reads DTGVSQNPRHKITKRGQNVTFRCDPISEHNRLYWYRQTLGQGPEFLTYFQNEAQLEKSRLLSDRFSAERPKGSFSTLEIQRTEQGDSAMYLCASSLGTGVQVGYEQYFGPGTRLTVT.